A selection of T cell receptor beta chains follows, all from one sample in a study of blood T cell repertoires in COVID-19. Profiled with immunoSEQ multiplex PCR; TCRdb holds only in-frame clones, not every one. The sample has approximately 140,000 clones, about four fifths seen once. Sequencing was done on a sample of peripheral blood. Receptor source: a human donor with acute or convalescent COVID-19. The donor label of this sample is uncertain. Each CDR3 is given with its conserved first and last residue. Each record gives: D gene, clone size, V gene, J gene, CDR3 protein, CDR3 DNA. A D gene is named only where the DNA matches it firmly. Clone size appears in some rows only: once, few, many, or a class for an expanded clone.

>TRBD1|-|TRBV19|TRBJ1-2
CASTGQGALGYGYTF
TGTGCCAGTACTGGGCAGGGGGCTCTCGGCTATGGCTACACCTTC
>-|few|TRBV11-1|TRBJ1-1
CASSFPRNTEAFF
TGTGCCAGCAGCTTCCCGCGGAACACTGAAGCTTTCTTT
>-|many|TRBV11-3|TRBJ2-3
CASSQGGGRTDTQYF
TGTGCCAGCAGCCAGGGGGGCGGGAGGACAGATACGCAGTATTTT
>TRBD1|-|TRBV4-1|TRBJ1-2
CASSRPHTGDEDGYTF
TGCGCCAGCAGCCGACCTCATACAGGGGATGAGGACGGCTACACCTTC
>-|-|TRBV3-1/TRBV3-2|TRBJ2-1
CASSPSFGEGVGEQFF
TGTGCCAGCAGCCCTAGTTTCGGTGAGGGAGTCGGTGAGCAGTTCTTC
>-|-|TRBV30|TRBJ1-2
CAWSVLDNHGYTF
TGTGCCTGGAGTGTACTCGATAATCATGGCTACACCTTC
>TRBD2|-|TRBV11-1|TRBJ2-3
CASRLAGGPSTDTQYF
TGTGCCAGTCGACTAGCGGGGGGGCCGAGCACAGATACGCAGTATTTT
>-|once|TRBV20-1|TRBJ1-5
CSASGGKVDQPQHF
TGCAGTGCTAGTGGAGGGAAGGTGGATCAGCCCCAGCATTTT
>TRBD1|-|TRBV2|TRBJ1-5
CASSVGTGRNQPQHF
TGTGCCAGCAGTGTCGGGACAGGGCGGAATCAGCCCCAGCATTTT
>TRBD1|-|TRBV5-1|TRBJ1-2
CASSPTTGGGYGYTF
TGCGCCAGCAGCCCGACGACAGGGGGGGGCTATGGCTACACCTTC
>-|-|TRBV24-1|TRBJ1-6
CATRDTGNSPLHF
TGTGCCACCAGGGACACGGGCAATTCACCCCTCCACTTT
>-|-|TRBV2|TRBJ1-2
CASRAGVAGYTF
TGTGCCAGCAGGGCAGGGGTCGCTGGCTACACCTTC
>-|-|TRBV19|TRBJ2-2
CASRQGSGELFF
TGTGCCAGTAGACAGGGCTCCGGGGAGCTGTTTTTT
>TRBD1|-|TRBV27|TRBJ1-5
CASSLGTGNQPQHF
TGTGCCAGCAGTTTAGGGACAGGGAATCAGCCCCAGCATTTT
>-|-|TRBV7-9|TRBJ1-2
CASSPAGGGPGGYTF
TGTGCCAGCAGCCCCGCCGGGGGGGGGCCCGGGGGCTACACCTTC
>TRBD1|-|TRBV28|TRBJ1-4
CASSFPGGREKLFF
TGTGCCAGCAGTTTCCCAGGGGGTCGTGAAAAACTGTTTTTT
>-|-|TRBV28|TRBJ2-2
CASRGVFLTGELFF
TGTGCCAGCAGAGGGGTCTTCCTCACCGGGGAGCTGTTTTTT